This is a list of T cell receptor beta chains from one sample in a study of identical twins. TCRdb reprocessed the 5' RACE reads via MiXCR and lists one record per CDR3 protein. The sample records fewer than 650,000 distinct CDR3 sequences, under 8.5% being singletons. This same sample was also taken into another study, of yellow fever vaccine responses in identical twins.

The source material was PBMCs. The receptors were gathered from a woman younger than 35 in good health. Both conserved end residues are part of each CDR3.

V gene	J gene	CDR3 protein
TRBV5-1	TRBJ2-5	CASLPGTGSLETQYF
TRBV5-8	TRBJ2-7	CAMRPSLIVYEQYF
TRBV24-1	TRBJ1-1	CATSDSGMTATEAFF
TRBV6-1	TRBJ2-7	CASSQGLAGVEQYF
TRBV15	TRBJ1-2	CATSRDYADGYTF
TRBV24-1	TRBJ2-6	CATGHPGAGANVLTF
TRBV6-2/TRBV6-3	TRBJ2-2	CASRDTSGKNTGELFF
TRBV20-1	TRBJ1-6	CSARKGLGGAGGNSPLHF
TRBV6-1	TRBJ2-3	CASVGENGNTQYF
TRBV10-3	TRBJ1-5	CAISEVRSYQPQHF
TRBV4-1	TRBJ2-2	CASSHGGTGNTGELFF
TRBV5-1	TRBJ1-1	CASQQGERVTEAFF
TRBV20-1	TRBJ2-2	CSARDNQPPGELFF
TRBV12-3/TRBV12-4	TRBJ2-5	CASSSGPRTSGKTQYF
TRBV7-9	TRBJ2-1	CASGLGGSYNEQFF
TRBV11-2	TRBJ2-1	CASSLVQAAAYNEQFF
TRBV20-1	TRBJ1-5	CSARGGYGNQPQHF
TRBV6-5	TRBJ2-1	CASRDYFYNEQFF
TRBV10-3	TRBJ1-5	CAISVDSNQPQHF
TRBV3-1	TRBJ2-2	CASSRGHTGELFF
TRBV18	TRBJ1-2	CASSPADGYGYTF
TRBV7-9	TRBJ2-2	CASSLGWRLGYTGELFF
TRBV12-3/TRBV12-4	TRBJ2-2	CASSLSGIDTGELFF
TRBV5-1	TRBJ2-1	CASSLGGYNEQFF
TRBV5-1	TRBJ2-2	CASSLRGLAGDLNTGELFF
TRBV29-1	TRBJ2-1	CSVGGGGGGEQFF
TRBV5-6	TRBJ2-7	CASSGTSHSYEQYF
TRBV7-8	TRBJ2-3	CATHRGNTDTQYF
TRBV20-1	TRBJ2-4	CSARPPGGRTSGSLRNIQYF
TRBV24-1	TRBJ2-2	CATSDNGPSNTGELFF
TRBV5-1	TRBJ1-1	CASSLKPGNTEAFF
TRBV6-2/TRBV6-3	TRBJ1-5	CASTSGVGNQPQHF
TRBV7-2	TRBJ2-3	CASGGASTQYF
TRBV24-1	TRBJ2-5	CATSDSAAGLSRGGETQYF
TRBV4-1	TRBJ1-2	CASSQPDSLYGYTF
TRBV5-1	TRBJ2-1	CASSPVPDTNNEQFF
TRBV5-1	TRBJ1-6	CASSLAGRSPLHF
TRBV27	TRBJ2-1	CASSLLSLAGKGNEQFF
TRBV2	TRBJ1-6	CASSDPGQGYNSPLHF
TRBV3-1	TRBJ1-3	CASSPRMVLSGNTIYF
TRBV28	TRBJ2-7	CASTLSGKAYEQYF
TRBV24-1	TRBJ2-1	CATSDTPGTQETSNEQFF
TRBV5-1	TRBJ1-2	CASSLDRGFNYGYTF